Here is one TCR beta chain with its context. In the study's own analysis: Counts of nucleated cells, estimated from reference gene primer amplification, were obtained. The data were produced by immunoSEQ multiplex PCR, yet TCRdb's version contains in-frame clones alone and is incomplete. That table gives V, J and clone size, and the DNA gave D and trimming. The sample includes fewer than 200,000 clones, roughly 81% of them seen just once. This specimen comes from a study of blood T cell repertoires in COVID-19. Study as a whole: Spain, Italy and the United States supplied samples that represented acute and convalescent COVID-19. Sources were T cells, B-cell-depleted T cells, or PBMCs; the material itself was cDNA or gDNA.

The sample was peripheral blood. This receptor was obtained from a man aged 40-55 years who had recovered from COVID-19.

The CDR3 DNA reads TGTGCCAGCAGTGCGGCGGCCGGGTTTGGCGAGCAGTACTTC. Its translation: CASSAAAGFGEQYF. This sequence joins TRBV28 and TRBJ2-7; D not resolved. V lost 5 bases and J lost 6, with 17 bases in between. In germline, CDR1 is MDHEN, CDR2 SYDVKM. The CDR3 contains 14 residues.